The present TCR beta chain was sequenced within a study of patients and donors after allogeneic stem cell transplantation. CDR3 length equals 14 residues. Germline V gives CDR1 LGHNA, CDR2 YSLEER. Trimming pared 1 base from V and 6 bases from J, leaving 12 bases between. This clonotype was observed a handful of times. TCRdb redid the calling of the RT-PCR reads with MiXCR, one entry per CDR3 protein. The profile shows 100,000 to 130,000 distinct CDR3 sequences, around 33% of them singletons. The clonotype was recovered from a human donor who was either an allogeneic HSCT recipient or a stem cell or donor lymphocyte infusion donor (not recorded which). It is not recorded whose cells these are; they may come from a transplant donor. The rearrangement uses TRBV4-3 and TRBJ1-2, with D unclear. What was sequenced was blood, either unsorted or a sorted T cell fraction (not recorded which). The DNA for the CDR3 is TGCGCCAGCAGCCAAGTTCCAGGCAACGATGGCTACACCTTC. Translating gives CASSQVPGNDGYTF.